This TCR beta chain derives from a study of T cells in Graves' hyperthyroidism and ophthalmopathy. From RNA transcripts, TCR beta CDR3 regions were amplified. A set of HTBI primers served as the primers for a first-round RT-PCR of the TCR CDR3. TCRdb reprocessed the multiplex PCR reads with MiXCR, giving one entry per CDR3 protein. The sample yields approximately 400,000 distinct CDR3 sequences, around a sixth seen once. Study-level results: Most thyroid clonotypes expanded above 0.001 appeared in blood too.

This CDR3 is built from 14 residues. CDR1 is SNHLY and CDR2 is FYNNEI in the germline V gene. V was trimmed by 6 bases and J by 0 bases, leaving 9 bases between them. As for this clonotype: As yet, its antigen is unknown.

Exclusions: uncontrolled infection, other autoimmune disease, pregnancy, lactation. The origin of this receptor is a woman younger than 35 with Graves' hyperthyroidism. The J gene is TRBJ1-3, the V gene TRBV2, with a weak D call TRBD1 (5 bases). Sequencing was performed on blood. CDR3 sequence (DNA): TGTGCCAGCAGACAGGACAACTCTGGAAACACCATATATTTT. Its protein is CASRQDNSGNTIYF.